This TCR beta chain was sequenced in a study of blood T cell repertoires in COVID-19. Individuals aged 18 to 89 years were recruited from 24 US areas. Profiling relied on immunoSEQ multiplex PCR, and the TCRdb table lists in-frame clones only, not all of them. The table shows about 310,000 clones, with approximately 90% occurring only once. With V trimmed by 7 bases and J by 4 bases, 6 bases remained unmatched. This CDR3 has 14 amino acids. CDR1 is MNHEY and CDR2 is SMNVEV in the germline V gene (reference sequence). This TCR was sampled from a woman aged 40 to 55 who had recovered from COVID-19. The genes are TRBV27 and TRBJ2-1; TRBD1 matches at 8 bases. Sequencing was performed on PBMCs or T cells enriched from blood (not recorded which). CDR3 protein: CASTTGGFYNEQFF. In DNA, the CDR3 is TGTGCCAGCACAACAGGGGGATTTTACAATGAGCAGTTCTTC.